A selection of T cell receptor beta chains follows, all from one sample in a study of CD4 T cells in relation to SARS-CoV-2 and coronaviruses. TCRdb keeps only in-frame clones here, not all; method: immunoSEQ multiplex PCR. The sample consists of roughly 57,000 clones, roughly 85% of them appearing once. The specimen was memory CD4+ T cells from PBMCs. These receptors were taken from a human donor in good health. Both conserved end residues are part of each CDR3. D genes are given only for firm matches. Rows give clone size only sometimes, using once, few, many, or a class for an expanded clone.

>TRBJ2-1|TRBV30|TRBD2|-
CASSPSGFYNEQFF
TGTGCCTCCTCCCCTAGCGGGTTTTACAATGAGCAGTTCTTC
>TRBJ2-1|TRBV29-1|-|-
CSVERLPYNEQFF
TGCAGCGTTGAACGACTACCTTACAATGAGCAGTTCTTC
>TRBJ2-7|TRBV5-5|-|once
CASSPRTAYEQYF
TGTGCCAGCAGCCCAAGGACGGCTTACGAGCAGTACTTC
>TRBJ1-4|TRBV18|TRBD1|-
CASSPDRVGEKLFF
TGTGCCAGCTCACCTGACAGGGTGGGTGAAAAACTGTTTTTT
>TRBJ2-5|TRBV6-5|TRBD1|once
CASSYPGQKETQYF
TGTGCCAGCAGTTACCCGGGACAGAAAGAGACCCAGTACTTC
>TRBJ1-1|TRBV6-5|TRBD1|-
CASSYSSGGKAFF
TGTGCCAGCAGTTACTCTTCAGGGGGGAAAGCTTTCTTT
>TRBJ1-4|TRBV24-1|TRBD1|-
CATSDPGTAIEKLFF
TGTGCCACCAGTGACCCCGGGACAGCTATAGAAAAACTGTTTTTT
>TRBJ1-2|TRBV30|-|once
CAWSPRTGYTF
TGTGCCTGGAGTCCTCGGACAGGCTACACCTTC
>TRBJ2-5|TRBV15|TRBD1|-
CATSKPGTGQETQYF
TGTGCCACCAGCAAACCCGGGACAGGGCAAGAGACCCAGTACTTC
>TRBJ2-1|TRBV9|-|once
CASSVQGRSEQFF
TGTGCCAGCAGCGTTCAGGGGCGAAGCGAGCAGTTCTTC
>TRBJ1-2|TRBV27|-|-
CASSPGQRPNYGYTF
TGTGCCAGCAGCCCCGGACAGCGACCTAACTATGGCTACACCTTC
>TRBJ2-3|TRBV24-1|-|-
CATSGPPRVDTQYF
TGTGCCACCAGTGGGCCACCGAGGGTCGATACGCAGTATTTT
>TRBJ2-3|TRBV25-1|-|-
CASSPGTTDTQYF
TGTGCCAGCAGCCCTGGGACCACAGATACGCAGTATTTT
>TRBJ1-1|TRBV2|TRBD1|-
CASSDDRGWSTEAFF
TGTGCCAGCAGTGACGACAGGGGCTGGAGCACTGAAGCTTTCTTT
>TRBJ2-7|TRBV7-9|-|few
CASSLADLSTYEQYF
TGTGCCAGCAGCTTAGCTGATCTTTCGACCTACGAGCAGTACTTC
>TRBJ1-3|TRBV2|-|-
CASLREADTIYF
TGTGCCAGCTTACGGGAGGCGGACACCATATATTTT
>TRBJ2-7|TRBV10-3|-|-
CAIRSGVSSYEQYF
TGTGCCATCAGGTCGGGGGTGAGCTCCTACGAGCAGTACTTC
>TRBJ2-1|TRBV27|-|-
CASSSPLGGQFF
TGTGCCAGCAGTTCCCCCCTTGGCGGGCAGTTCTTC
>TRBJ2-1|TRBV4-1|-|-
CASSRGGLALLGNEQFF
TGCGCCAGCAGCCGAGGAGGTCTGGCGTTATTGGGCAATGAGCAGTTCTTC
>TRBJ2-3|TRBV12-5|TRBD2|-
CASGTSGSTDTQYF
TGTGCTAGTGGGACTAGCGGGAGCACAGATACGCAGTATTTT
>TRBJ2-7|TRBV5-4|-|once
CASSYAGPLSYEQYF
TGTGCCAGCAGCTATGCGGGACCTTTATCATACGAGCAGTACTTC